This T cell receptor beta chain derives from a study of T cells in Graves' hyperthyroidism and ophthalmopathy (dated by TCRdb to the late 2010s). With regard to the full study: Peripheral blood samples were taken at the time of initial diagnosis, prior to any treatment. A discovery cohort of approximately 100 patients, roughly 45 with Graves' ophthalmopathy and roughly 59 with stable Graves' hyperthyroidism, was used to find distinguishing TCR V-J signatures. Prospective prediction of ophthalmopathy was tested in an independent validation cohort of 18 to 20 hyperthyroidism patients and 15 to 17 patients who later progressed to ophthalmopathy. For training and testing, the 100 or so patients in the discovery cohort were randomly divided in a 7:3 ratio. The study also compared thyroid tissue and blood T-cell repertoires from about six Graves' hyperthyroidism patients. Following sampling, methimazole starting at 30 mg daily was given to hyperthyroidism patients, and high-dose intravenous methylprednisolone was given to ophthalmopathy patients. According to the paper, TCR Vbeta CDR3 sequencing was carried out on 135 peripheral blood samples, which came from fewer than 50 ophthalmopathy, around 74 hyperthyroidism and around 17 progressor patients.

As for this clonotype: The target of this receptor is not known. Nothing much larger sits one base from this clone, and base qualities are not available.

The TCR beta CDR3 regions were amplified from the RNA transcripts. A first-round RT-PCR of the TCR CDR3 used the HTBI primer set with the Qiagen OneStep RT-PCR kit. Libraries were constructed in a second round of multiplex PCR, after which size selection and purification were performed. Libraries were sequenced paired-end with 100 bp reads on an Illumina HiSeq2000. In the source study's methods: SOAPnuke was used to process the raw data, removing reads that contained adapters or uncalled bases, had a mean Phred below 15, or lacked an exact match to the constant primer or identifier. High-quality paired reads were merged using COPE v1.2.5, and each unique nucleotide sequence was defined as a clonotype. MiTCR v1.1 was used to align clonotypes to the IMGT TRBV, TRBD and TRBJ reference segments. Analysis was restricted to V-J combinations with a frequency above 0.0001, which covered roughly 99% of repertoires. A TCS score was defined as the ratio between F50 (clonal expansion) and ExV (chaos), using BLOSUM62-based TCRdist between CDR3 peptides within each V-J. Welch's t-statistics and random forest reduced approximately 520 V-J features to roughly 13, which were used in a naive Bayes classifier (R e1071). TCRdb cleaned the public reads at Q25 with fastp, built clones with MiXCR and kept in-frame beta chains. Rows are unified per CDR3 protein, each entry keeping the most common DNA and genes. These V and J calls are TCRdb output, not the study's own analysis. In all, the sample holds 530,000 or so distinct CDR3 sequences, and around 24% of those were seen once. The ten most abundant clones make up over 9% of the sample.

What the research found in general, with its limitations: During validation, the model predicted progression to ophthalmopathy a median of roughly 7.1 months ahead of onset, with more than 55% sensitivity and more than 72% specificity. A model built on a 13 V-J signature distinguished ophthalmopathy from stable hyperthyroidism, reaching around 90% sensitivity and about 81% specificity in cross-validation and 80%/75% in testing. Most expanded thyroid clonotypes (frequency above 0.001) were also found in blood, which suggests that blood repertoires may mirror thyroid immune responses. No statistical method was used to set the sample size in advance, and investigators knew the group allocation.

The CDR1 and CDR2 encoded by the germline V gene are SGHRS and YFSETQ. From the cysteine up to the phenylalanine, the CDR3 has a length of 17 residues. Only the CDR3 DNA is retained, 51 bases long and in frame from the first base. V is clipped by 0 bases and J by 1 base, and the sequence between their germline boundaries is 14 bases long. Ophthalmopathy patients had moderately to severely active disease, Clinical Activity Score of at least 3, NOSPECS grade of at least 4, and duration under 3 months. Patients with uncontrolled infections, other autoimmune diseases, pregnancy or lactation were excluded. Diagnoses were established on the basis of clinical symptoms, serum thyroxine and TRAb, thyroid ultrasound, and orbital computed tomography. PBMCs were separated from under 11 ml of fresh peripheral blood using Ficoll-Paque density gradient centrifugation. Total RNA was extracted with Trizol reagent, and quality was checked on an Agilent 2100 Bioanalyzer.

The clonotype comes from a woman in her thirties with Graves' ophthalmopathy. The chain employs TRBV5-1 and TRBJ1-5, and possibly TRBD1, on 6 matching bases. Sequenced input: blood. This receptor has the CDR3 CASSLEVGGSSNQPQHF. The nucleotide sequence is TGCGCCAGCAGCTTGGAGGTTGGGGGCTCGAGCAATCAGCCCCAGCATTTT.